This T cell receptor beta chain was recovered during a study of OX40 agonist ivuxolimab in advanced cancers. Regarding the study as a whole: Both blood CD4+ and CD8+ T cells showed clonal growth by week 6 at 0.1 to 3.0 mg/kg. On average, CD8+ T cells showed a greater number of expanded clones than CD4+.

As for this clone: Antigen unknown.

The CDR3 length is 15 residues. Germline CDR1 and CDR2: MNHEY and SVGAGI. V was pared by 0 bases and J by 3 bases, with 11 bases between. Generated by immunoSEQ multiplex PCR, the TCRdb table keeps only in-frame clones and is missing some. The table has some 50,000 clones, 88% seen once. The source of this sequence is an adult with an advanced solid tumor such as melanoma, head and neck, liver or kidney cancer. Material: CD4+ or CD8+ T cells sorted from blood, obtained in a trial of the OX40 agonist ivuxolimab. The J gene is TRBJ1-1, the V gene TRBV6-5; D unresolved. CDR3 in amino acids: CASSYSIQLHTEAFF. CDR3 sequence (DNA): TGTGCCAGCAGTTACTCGATACAGCTACACACTGAAGCTTTCTTT.